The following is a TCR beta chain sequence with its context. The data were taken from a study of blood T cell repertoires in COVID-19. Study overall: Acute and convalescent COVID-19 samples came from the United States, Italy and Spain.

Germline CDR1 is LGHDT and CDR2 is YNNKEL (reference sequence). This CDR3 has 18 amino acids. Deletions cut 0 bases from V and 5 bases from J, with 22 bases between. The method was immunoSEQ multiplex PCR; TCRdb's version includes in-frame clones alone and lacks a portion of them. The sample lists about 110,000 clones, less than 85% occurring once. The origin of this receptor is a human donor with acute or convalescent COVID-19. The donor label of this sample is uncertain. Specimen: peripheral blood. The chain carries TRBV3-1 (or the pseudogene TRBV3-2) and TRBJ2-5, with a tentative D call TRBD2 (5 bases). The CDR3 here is CASSQDFRVRGRGETQYF. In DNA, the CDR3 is TGTGCCAGCAGCCAAGATTTCCGGGTTCGGGGTCGAGGCGAGACCCAGTACTTC.